One and the same sample provided the 19 T cell receptor beta chains below, sequenced in a study of early T cells in non-severe SARS-CoV-2 infection. TCRdb reprocessed the 5' RACE reads with MiXCR, giving one entry per CDR3 protein. The sample contains under 85,000 distinct CDR3 sequences, around 11% of which appear only once. Material for sequencing was whole blood. These receptors came from an adult who was a healthcare worker with PCR-confirmed SARS-CoV-2 infection or an uninfected control (not recorded which).

This clonotype was found many times. The V gene is TRBV6-2 or TRBV6-3, the J gene TRBJ2-5; D perhaps matches TRBD2 (5 bases). V lost 0 bases, J lost 11 bases, and 10 bases lay in between. Germline CDR1 and CDR2: MNHEY and SVGEGT. The CDR3 extends over 12 amino acids. CDR3 sequence: CASSYSTTDQYF. The CDR3 DNA reads as TGTGCCAGCAGTTACTCGACTACAGATCAGTACTTC.

This clonotype showed up many times. The chain uses TRBV7-2 and TRBJ2-7; 8 positions match TRBD2. Trimming removed 5 bases from V and 4 bases from J; junction bases left unmatched: 7. Germline CDR1 is SGHTA and CDR2 is FQGNSA. The CDR3 has 14 amino acids. CDR3 sequence: CASSLRGALYEQYF. DNA of the CDR3: TGTGCCAGCAGCCTGCGGGGGGCGCTTTACGAGCAGTACTTC.

This clonotype occurred a few times. The chain recombines TRBV11-2 with TRBJ2-1; D may be TRBD2 (7 bases). Looked up from germline, CDR1 is SGHAT and CDR2 is FQNNGV. Trimming removed 6 bases at V and 9 bases at J, with 21 bases between. The CDR3 contains 15 residues. The CDR3, as DNA: TGTGCCAGCAGGATGAGGGGGGCCGCTAGCGGTGAGCAGTTCTTC. The encoded protein is CASRMRGAASGEQFF.

This chain uses TRBV12-3 or TRBV12-4 with TRBJ1-2; D possibly corresponds to TRBD1 (6 bases). The CDR3 sequence is 14 residues long. Trimming left V 6 bases short and J 4 bases short, with 15 bases between. CDR3 DNA sequence: TGTGCCAGCAGCAATCCCCCAGGGGTCTATGGCTACACCTTC. Residues: CASSNPPGVYGYTF.

In its sample, this clonotype was seen a few times. This chain links TRBV29-1 with TRBJ2-7; D tentatively fits TRBD1 or TRBD2 (5 bases each). With 6 bases removed from V and 2 bases from J, the gap between germline ends came to 11 bases. The CDR3 totals 12 residues. The germline V gene encodes CDR1 SQVTM and CDR2 ANQGSEA. The CDR3 region is CSVGTETYEQYF. The CDR3 bases are TGCAGCGTGGGGACGGAAACCTACGAGCAGTACTTC.

In its sample, this clonotype was seen a few times. The chain is built from TRBV15 and TRBJ1-2, with D possibly matching TRBD1 (5 bases). Germline-derived CDR1 and CDR2 are LNHNV and YYDKDF (reference sequence). Trimming cost V 4 bases and J 2 bases, with 11 bases left between them. This CDR3 has 14 amino acids. Here the CDR3 reads CATSTWGGNYGYTF. The CDR3 nucleotides are TGTGCCACCAGCACGTGGGGGGGAAACTATGGCTACACCTTC.

This clonotype was found many times. J is TRBJ2-7 and V is TRBV19, with TRBD2 matching over 7 bases. Per germline, CDR1 LNHDA and CDR2 SQIVND (reference sequence). The CDR3 is 15 amino acids. The J segment lost 2 bases and the V segment lost 3 bases, leaving 7 bases of the junction unmatched. The CDR3 here is CASSMWLAATYEQYF. The CDR3 DNA reads as TGTGCCAGTAGTATGTGGCTAGCGGCGACCTACGAGCAGTACTTC.

This clonotype was detected a few times. V usage is TRBV12-3 or TRBV12-4 and J usage is TRBJ2-2; TRBD1 aligns across 7 bases. The CDR3 consists of 14 residues. V trimming: 6 bases; J trimming: 4 bases; junction bases outside the gene matches: 5. The CDR3 protein is CASRQTGFTGELFF. CDR3 DNA sequence: TGTGCCAGCAGGCAGACAGGGTTCACCGGGGAGCTGTTTTTT.

This clonotype was seen many times. The chain couples TRBV11-2 to TRBJ2-5; no definite D call. V dropped 3 bases and J dropped 5 bases, with 10 bases sitting between them. The germline gives CDR1 SGHAT, CDR2 FQNNGV. The CDR3 length is 13 residues. CDR3 sequence reads: CASSFNSWETQYF. In nucleotides, the CDR3 is TGTGCCAGCAGCTTTAACAGTTGGGAGACCCAGTACTTC.

This clonotype occurred a few times. The V and J genes are TRBV28 and TRBJ2-7, with TRBD1 matching 7 bases. CDR3 size: 14 residues. Germline trimming cut 5 bases from V and 6 bases from J; bases unmatched to any gene: 10. From germline, CDR1 is MDHEN and CDR2 SYDVKM. DNA of the CDR3: TGTGCCAGCAGTACGCGACAGGGCGGAGGCGAGCAGTACTTC. This sequence encodes CASSTRQGGGEQYF. Supplemented by reference TRBV28 and TRBJ2-7, the full variable domain reads DVKVTQSSRYLVKRTGEKVFLECVQDMDHENMFWYRQDPGLGLRLIYFSYDVKMKEKGDIPEGYSVSREKKERFSLILESASTNQTSMYLCASSTRQGGGEQYFGPGTRLTVT.

This clonotype has more than one count but fewer than ten. The chain links TRBV4-2 to TRBJ1-1, with 11 bases that match TRBD1. This CDR3 has 16 residues. V shed 4 bases, J shed 1 base, and the junction held 5 bases outside the gene matches. In germline, CDR1 is LGHNA, CDR2 YNFKEQ. CDR3 nucleotide sequence: TGTGCCAGCAGCCCGGGGACAGGGGGGAAGAACACTGAAGCTTTCTTT. This sequence encodes CASSPGTGGKNTEAFF.

J is TRBJ2-1 and V is TRBV7-2; 10 bases line up with TRBD1. Losses at the gene ends were 8 bases for V and 7 bases for J; bases not matched to a gene: 8. The CDR3 totals 14 residues. Germline V gene sequence: CDR1 SGHTA, CDR2 FQGNSA. The CDR3 is CASHETGGTNEQFF. CDR3 sequence (DNA): TGTGCCAGCCATGAGACAGGGGGCACGAATGAGCAGTTCTTC.

This chain connects TRBV5-1 to TRBJ2-7; D gene ambiguous. The CDR3 is made up of 13 amino acids. CDR1 and CDR2 (germline): SGHRS, YFSETQ. Trimming took 2 bases from V and 2 from J, leaving 8 bases between them. CDR3 in amino acids: CASSFPDPYEQYF. For the CDR3, the DNA is TGCGCCAGCAGCTTCCCAGACCCCTACGAGCAGTACTTC.

The chain combines TRBV6-2 or TRBV6-3 with TRBJ2-3; the D is unclear. The CDR3 extends over 14 amino acids. V lost 4 bases and J 4 bases, leaving 12 bases between the germline ends. Germline V gene sequence: CDR1 MNHEY, CDR2 SVGEGT. This CDR3 is CASSSGWQADTQYF. In nucleotides, the CDR3 is TGTGCCAGCAGTTCAGGATGGCAAGCAGATACGCAGTATTTT.

This clonotype was detected ten times or more. The CDR3 reads CASSVGTGQETQYF. Written as DNA, the CDR3 is TGTGCCAGCAGCGTAGGAACAGGACAAGAGACCCAGTACTTC. The rearrangement links TRBV9 to TRBJ2-5, with a possible D match to TRBD1 (5 bases). Deletions cut 0 bases from V and 2 bases from J, with 8 bases between. CDR3 size: 14 residues. Germline CDR1 is SGDLS and CDR2 is YYNGEE.

There are many counts of this clonotype. CDR3 protein: CASSSSSGTYNEQFF. The CDR3 DNA reads as TGTGCCAGCAGTTCTTCTTCCGGGACCTACAATGAGCAGTTCTTC. The chain has TRBV6-6 and TRBJ2-1; a weak D match, TRBD2 (5 bases). The V and J ends lost 4 bases and 2 bases respectively, with 12 bases between them. Germline assignment: CDR1 MNHNY and CDR2 SVGAGI (reference sequence). The CDR3 contains 15 residues.

In this sample, this clonotype turned up a few times. The V and J genes are TRBV20-1 and TRBJ2-2, with D uncertain. The germline V gene encodes CDR1 DFQATT and CDR2 SNEGSKA (reference sequence). V gave up 0 bases and J gave up 5 bases, with 10 bases separating them. This CDR3 spans 14 amino acids. The CDR3: CSARDISITGELFF. CDR3 in DNA: TGCAGTGCTAGAGATATTAGCATTACCGGGGAGCTGTTTTTT.

This clonotype has a handful of counts. The genes are TRBV4-3 and TRBJ2-3, with 8 bases fitting TRBD2. Per the germline V gene, CDR1 is LGHNA and CDR2 is YSLEER. This CDR3 has 17 residues. The ends lost 0 bases at V and 0 bases at J; junction bases unmatched: 5. The CDR3 coding sequence is TGCGCCAGCAGCCAAGAAACTAGCGGCTCTAGCACAGATACGCAGTATTTT. As protein: CASSQETSGSSTDTQYF.

This clonotype came up many times. The rearrangement links TRBV9 to TRBJ2-7, with 12 bases matching TRBD2. The germline CDR1 and CDR2 sequences are SGDLS and YYNGEE. The CDR3 totals 15 residues. V gave up 0 bases and J gave up 3 bases; unmatched junction bases: 1. CDR3 loop: CASSVGLAGDYEQYF. CDR3 DNA sequence: TGTGCCAGCAGCGTAGGACTAGCGGGGGACTACGAGCAGTACTTC.